These 27 T cell receptor beta chains came from one sample sequenced in a study of cytomegalovirus exposure and HLA in healthy donors. The study ran its PCR with 60 Vbeta and 13 Jbeta primers. Repertoires were generated with immunoSEQ multiplex PCR, while TCRdb's copy carries only in-frame clones and drops some. The table records roughly 100,000 clones, 76% of them present only once. Sequencing was done on a sample of PBMCs. These receptors all come from a middle-aged man in good health and CMV-seropositive.

In this sample, this clone turned up a few times. V gene TRBV10-1 combines with J gene TRBJ2-3; possibly TRBD2 for D (6 bases). CDR1 and CDR2 from the germline V gene are WNHNN and SYGVQD (reference sequence). The V and J ends lost 4 bases and 5 bases respectively, with 10 bases between them. CDR3 length: 13 residues. In nucleotides, the CDR3 is TGCGCCAGCAGTGGAGCGGGCCTAGATACGCAGTATTTT. Protein sequence: CASSGAGLDTQYF.

This clone was found once. The V gene is TRBV11-3, the J gene TRBJ2-5; 7 bases are a match to TRBD2. Germline CDR1 is SGHNT and CDR2 is YENEEA. The CDR3 contains 15 residues. V was clipped by 1 base and J by 4 bases; unmatched bases: 6. The CDR3 protein is CASSLGGGERETQYF. CDR3 DNA sequence: TGTGCCAGCAGCTTAGGGGGGGGAGAGCGAGAGACCCAGTACTTC.

The chain carries TRBV2 and TRBJ1-2; 11 bases match TRBD1. The CDR3 loop spans 15 amino acids. The germline V gene has CDR1 SNHLY and CDR2 FYNNEI. The V segment lost 5 bases and the J segment 7 bases; nucleotides outside the gene matches: 9. For the CDR3, the DNA is TGTGCCAGCAGTTCTCTTTACGGGACAGGGGGTGGCTACACCTTC. Protein product: CASSSLYGTGGGYTF.

Of note for this clone: A read error may account for a junction end that differs from germline. V gene TRBV4-1 combines with J gene TRBJ2-1; D unresolved. The CDR3 is 16 amino acids. The germline V gene has CDR1 MGHRA and CDR2 YSYEKL. CDR3 DNA: TGCGCCTGCAGCCAAGGAGCGACCCACTCCTACAATGAGCAGTTCTTC. Encoded protein: CACSQGATHSYNEQFF.

The CDR3 nucleotides read TGTGCCAGCAGCGTAGTACCAGGCCCGTGGGAGACCCAGTACTTC. It specifies CASSVVPGPWETQYF. This rearrangement joins TRBV9 to TRBJ2-5; D is uncertain. Looked up from germline, CDR1 is SGDLS and CDR2 is YYNGEE. V lost 0 bases and J 5 bases, leaving 14 bases between the germline ends. This CDR3 region has 15 residues.

This clone was seen just once. The chain joins TRBV5-1 to TRBJ2-1; D is possibly TRBD2 (5 bases). This CDR3 is built from 13 residues. With 4 bases removed from V and 6 bases from J, the gap between germline ends came to 11 bases. Germline CDR1 reads SGHRS; CDR2 reads YFSETQ. The CDR3 sequence: CASSVDWSNEQFF. CDR3 DNA: TGCGCCAGCAGCGTGGACTGGAGCAATGAGCAGTTCTTC. Complete variable domain (other parts from reference TRBV5-1 and TRBJ2-1): KAGVTQTPRYLIKTRGQQVTLSCSPISGHRSVSWYQQTPGQGLQFLFEYFSETQRNKGNFPGRFSGRQFSNSRSEMNVSTLELGDSALYLCASSVDWSNEQFFGPGTRLTVL.

The chain combines TRBV7-2 with TRBJ1-5, with 8 bases that match TRBD1. V shed 1 base and J 7 bases; nucleotides not matched to a gene: 9. The CDR3 extends over 16 amino acids. Germline V gene sequence: CDR1 SGHTA, CDR2 FQGNSA. CDR3: CASSLDPGGTGQPQHF. The CDR3 nucleotides are TGTGCCAGCAGCTTAGATCCAGGGGGGACAGGCCAGCCCCAGCATTTT.

This chain joins TRBV15 and TRBJ2-3; 8 nucleotides line up with TRBD2. Germline V gives CDR1 LNHNV, CDR2 YYDKDF (reference sequence). The CDR3 loop spans 16 amino acids. V gave up 3 bases and J gave up 6 bases; unmatched junction bases: 11. This CDR3 reads CATSRASGLDKDTQYF. The CDR3 nucleotides are TGTGCCACCAGCAGGGCCTCGGGACTAGATAAGGATACGCAGTATTTT.

This clone was seen a handful of times. The chain carries TRBV4-2 and TRBJ2-2, with TRBD2 matching over 10 bases. CDR1 LGHNA and CDR2 YNFKEQ come from the germline V gene. V was clipped by 3 bases and J by 3 bases; unmatched bases: 7. The CDR3 covers 17 residues. CDR3 sequence reads: CASSHSGTSADTGELFF. CDR3 DNA sequence: TGTGCCAGCAGCCATTCCGGGACTAGCGCGGACACCGGGGAGCTGTTTTTT.

The J gene is TRBJ2-5, the V gene TRBV5-1; 10 bases are a match to TRBD2. V lost 4 bases to trimming and J lost 5 bases; unmatched junction nucleotides: 11. This CDR3 contains 16 residues. Germline CDR1 reads SGHRS; CDR2 reads YFSETQ. The DNA for the CDR3 is TGCGCCAGCAGCCCCGGGACTAGCGCAAGGGGGGAGACCCAGTACTTC. It translates to CASSPGTSARGETQYF. The full variable domain, rest sourced from reference TRBV5-1 and TRBJ2-5, is KAGVTQTPRYLIKTRGQQVTLSCSPISGHRSVSWYQQTPGQGLQFLFEYFSETQRNKGNFPGRFSGRQFSNSRSEMNVSTLELGDSALYLCASSPGTSARGETQYFGPGTRLLVL.

The chain links TRBV27 to TRBJ2-5, with 8 nucleotides matching TRBD1. TRBJ2-7 matches the DNA end more closely, so the J call is doubtful. Germline lookup yields CDR1 MNHEY and CDR2 SMNVEV (reference sequence). The CDR3 has 14 amino acids. CDR3 protein: CASSLARGPNEQYF. The DNA for the CDR3 is TGTGCCAGCAGTTTAGCCAGGGGGCCCAACGAGCAGTACTTC.

This sequence joins TRBV4-1 and TRBJ2-3; D is possibly TRBD1 (5 bases). CDR1 and CDR2 (germline): MGHRA, YSYEKL. Deletions cut 4 bases from V and 1 base from J, with 15 bases between. The CDR3 extends over 16 amino acids. This chain's CDR3 is CASSPFGTGGTDTQYF. CDR3 DNA: TGCGCCAGCAGCCCCTTCGGTACAGGCGGCACAGATACGCAGTATTTT.

The chain carries TRBV7-2 and TRBJ2-4; a weak D match, TRBD1 (6 bases). This CDR3 has 15 amino acids. Trimming took 5 bases from V and 5 from J, leaving 16 bases between them. CDR1 and CDR2 (germline): SGHTA, FQGNSA. The CDR3 loop is CASSVLGRTENIQYF. Here the CDR3 DNA reads TGTGCCAGCAGCGTATTGGGAAGGACAGAAAACATTCAGTACTTC.

J is TRBJ2-3 and V is TRBV7-8, with D tentatively TRBD1 (5 bases). Trimming removed 2 bases at V and 0 bases at J, with 9 bases between. The CDR3 is 15 amino acids. Per the germline V gene, CDR1 is SGHVS and CDR2 is FQNEAQ. The CDR3 region has the DNA TGTGCCAGCAGCTTACAGGCAGGGAGCACAGATACGCAGTATTTT. Protein: CASSLQAGSTDTQYF.

The rearrangement links TRBV19 to TRBJ2-7; 9 positions agree with TRBD2. Per germline, CDR1 LNHDA and CDR2 SQIVND (reference sequence). Germline trimming cut 5 bases from V and 5 bases from J; bases unmatched to any gene: 10. CDR3 length: 15 residues. CDR3 protein: CASSVVSGGNNEQYF. CDR3 in DNA: TGTGCCAGTAGTGTCGTAAGCGGGGGGAATAACGAGCAGTACTTC.

The rearrangement links TRBV28 to TRBJ1-1; D not certain. Germline lookup yields CDR1 MDHEN and CDR2 SYDVKM. With 6 bases removed from V and 2 bases from J, the gap between germline ends came to 7 bases. The CDR3 contains 12 residues. This CDR3 is CASSELNTEAFF. The CDR3 DNA is TGTGCCAGCAGCGAGCTTAACACTGAAGCTTTCTTT.

The V gene is TRBV5-1, the J gene TRBJ2-1; TRBD2 aligns across 9 bases. Trimming cost V 0 bases and J 4 bases; bases outside gene matches: 11. Germline CDR1 SGHRS, CDR2 YFSETQ. The CDR3 contains 18 residues. The CDR3 nucleotides read TGCGCCAGCAGCTTGGTCGGTTTAGCGGGAGAGAATTACAATGAGCAGTTCTTC. This translates into CASSLVGLAGENYNEQFF.

The rearrangement uses TRBV6-6 and TRBJ2-7, with no clear D. The CDR3 consists of 14 residues. Looked up from germline, CDR1 is MNHNY and CDR2 is SVGAGI (reference sequence). The germline V and J ends were trimmed by 2 bases and 2 bases, with 10 bases remaining between them. The CDR3 DNA is TGTGCCAGCAGTTACGTTGAAGGAGCCTACGAGCAGTACTTC. Its translation is CASSYVEGAYEQYF.

The J gene is TRBJ1-1, the V gene TRBV19; D uncertain. Germline V gene sequence: CDR1 LNHDA, CDR2 SQIVND (reference sequence). Trimming left V 4 bases short and J 4 bases short, with 10 bases between. The CDR3 spans 13 residues. As DNA, the CDR3 is TGTGCCAGTAGTACAACAGCGGCCACTGAAGCTTTCTTT. It yields the protein CASSTTAATEAFF.

This chain links TRBV7-9 with TRBJ2-4, with D tentatively TRBD1 (6 bases). The CDR3 is made up of 15 amino acids. CDR1 is SEHNR and CDR2 is FQNEAQ in the germline V gene (reference sequence). V dropped 1 base and J dropped 12 bases, with 19 bases sitting between them. Written as DNA, the CDR3 is TGTGCCAGCAGCTTAGGACGGCAGGGACAAGGGAGTCAGTACTTC. Encoded protein: CASSLGRQGQGSQYF.

The chain employs TRBV6-1 and TRBJ1-1; tentative D call: TRBD1 (5 bases). V was trimmed by 6 bases and J by 1 base, leaving 6 bases between them. Germline CDR1 is MNHNS and CDR2 is SASEGT. The CDR3 has 12 residues. The CDR3 reads CASRQGNTEAFF. The DNA of the CDR3 is TGTGCCAGCAGGCAGGGGAACACTGAAGCTTTCTTT.

V usage is TRBV11-3 and J usage is TRBJ2-5; no clear D. This CDR3 region has 15 residues. Between the trimmed V and J ends, which lost 1 base and 2 bases, there was a span of 11 bases. The germline V gene encodes CDR1 SGHNT and CDR2 YENEEA. The DNA of the CDR3 is TGTGCCAGCAGCTTAGTCTGGCGGATACAAGAGACCCAGTACTTC. It is translated as CASSLVWRIQETQYF.

The chain links TRBV7-6 to TRBJ2-3, with 11 bases identical to TRBD2. The CDR3 covers 16 residues. Germline V gene lookup returns CDR1 SGHVS and CDR2 FNYEAQ. V shed 5 bases, J shed 9 bases, and the junction held 13 bases outside the gene matches. CDR3 loop: CASSATSGGTPGTQYF. In DNA form, the CDR3 reads TGTGCCAGCAGCGCCACTAGCGGGGGCACCCCGGGAACGCAGTATTTT.

A note on this clone: One end of the junction does not line up with germline, which may come from a read error. The genes are TRBV11-2 and TRBJ2-4, with D perhaps matching TRBD1 (5 bases). From germline, CDR1 is SGHAT and CDR2 FQNNGV. The CDR3 contains 18 residues. CDR3 loop: CASSRRGWEPGAKNSQYF. DNA for the CDR3: TGTGCCAGCAGCCGAAGGGGTTGGGAACCCGGAGCCAAAAACAGTCAGTACTTC.

In its sample, this clone was seen once. The rearrangement joins TRBV7-2 to TRBJ1-2; 7 bases align to TRBD1. The V gene end was trimmed by 4 bases and the J gene end by 4 bases; junction bases not matched to a gene: 9. The CDR3 has 15 amino acids. CDR1 is SGHTA and CDR2 is FQGNSA in the germline V gene. The CDR3 sequence: CASSSDRQGPYGYTF. The CDR3 DNA is TGTGCCAGCAGCTCAGACCGACAGGGCCCCTATGGCTACACCTTC.

This clone turned up a few times. The CDR3 nucleotides read TGTGCCAGTAGTCCCAGGGGGCGAAAAGAGACCCAGTACTTC. It specifies CASSPRGRKETQYF. J is TRBJ2-5 and V is TRBV19, with 8 nucleotides matching TRBD1. The J segment lost 3 bases and the V segment lost 5 bases, leaving 5 bases of the junction unmatched. The CDR3 length is 14 residues. Per germline, CDR1 LNHDA and CDR2 SQIVND (reference sequence).

The genes are TRBV5-4 and TRBJ2-5; a weak D match, TRBD2 (7 bases). The better agreement between TRBJ2-7 and the DNA end casts doubt on the J call. CDR3 length: 16 residues. Germline V gene sequence: CDR1 SGHNT, CDR2 YYREEE (reference sequence). The CDR3 sequence: CASSGGDKVASYEQYF. Here the CDR3 DNA reads TGTGCCAGCAGCGGGGGGGACAAGGTGGCTTCCTACGAGCAGTACTTC.